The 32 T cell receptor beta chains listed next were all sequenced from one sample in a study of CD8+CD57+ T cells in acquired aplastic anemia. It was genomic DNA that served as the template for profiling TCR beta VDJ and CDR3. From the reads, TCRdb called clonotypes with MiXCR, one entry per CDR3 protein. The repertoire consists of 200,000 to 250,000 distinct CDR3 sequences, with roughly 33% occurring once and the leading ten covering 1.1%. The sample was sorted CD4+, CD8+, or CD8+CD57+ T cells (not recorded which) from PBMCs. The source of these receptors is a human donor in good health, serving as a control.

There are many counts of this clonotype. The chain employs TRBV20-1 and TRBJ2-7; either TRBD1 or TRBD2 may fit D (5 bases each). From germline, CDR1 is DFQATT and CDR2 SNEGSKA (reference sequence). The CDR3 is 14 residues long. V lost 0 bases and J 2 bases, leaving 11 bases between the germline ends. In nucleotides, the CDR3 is TGCAGTGCTAGAGATGCAGGGAGAACCTACGAGCAGTACTTC. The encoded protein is CSARDAGRTYEQYF.

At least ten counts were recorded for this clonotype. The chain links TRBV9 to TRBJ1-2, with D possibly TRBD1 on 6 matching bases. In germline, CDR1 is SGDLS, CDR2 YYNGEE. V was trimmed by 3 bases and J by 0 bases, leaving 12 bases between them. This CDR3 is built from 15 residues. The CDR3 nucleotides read TGTGCCAGCAGCGCAAGGACAGTAACTAACTATGGCTACACCTTC. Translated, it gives CASSARTVTNYGYTF.

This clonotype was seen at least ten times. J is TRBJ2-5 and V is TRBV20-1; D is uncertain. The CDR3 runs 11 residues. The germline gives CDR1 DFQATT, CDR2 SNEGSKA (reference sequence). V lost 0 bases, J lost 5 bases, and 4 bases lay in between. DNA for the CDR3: TGCAGTGCTAGAGAATGGGAGACCCAGTACTTC. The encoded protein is CSAREWETQYF.

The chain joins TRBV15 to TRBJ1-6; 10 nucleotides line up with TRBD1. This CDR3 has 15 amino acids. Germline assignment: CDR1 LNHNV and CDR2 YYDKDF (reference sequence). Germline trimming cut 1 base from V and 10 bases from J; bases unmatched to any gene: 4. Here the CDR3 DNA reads TGTGCCACCAGCAGAGGGACAGGGGGATACTCACCCCTCCACTTT. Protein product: CATSRGTGGYSPLHF.

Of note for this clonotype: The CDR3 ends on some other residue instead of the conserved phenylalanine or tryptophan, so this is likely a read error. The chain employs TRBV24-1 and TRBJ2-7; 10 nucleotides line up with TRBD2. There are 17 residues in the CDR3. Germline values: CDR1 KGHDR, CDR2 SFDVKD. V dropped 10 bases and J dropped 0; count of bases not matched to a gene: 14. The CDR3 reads CATAKLAGPRSSYEQYL. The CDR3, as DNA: TGTGCCACTGCTAAACTAGCGGGGCCTCGAAGCTCCTACGAGCAGTACCTC.

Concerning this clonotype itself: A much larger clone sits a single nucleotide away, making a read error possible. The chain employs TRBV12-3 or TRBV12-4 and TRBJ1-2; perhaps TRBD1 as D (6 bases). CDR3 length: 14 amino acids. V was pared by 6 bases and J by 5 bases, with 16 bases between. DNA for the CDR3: TGTGCCAGCAGGATCGAAGGGGGTGATTATGGCTACACCTTC. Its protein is CASRIEGGDYGYTF.

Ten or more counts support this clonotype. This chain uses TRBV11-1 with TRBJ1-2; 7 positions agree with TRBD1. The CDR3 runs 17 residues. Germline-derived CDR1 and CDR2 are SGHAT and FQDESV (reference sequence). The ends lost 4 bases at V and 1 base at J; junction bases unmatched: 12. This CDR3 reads CASSSTGWSPGNYGYTF. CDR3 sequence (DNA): TGTGCCAGCAGCTCGACAGGGTGGTCTCCTGGTAACTATGGCTACACCTTC.

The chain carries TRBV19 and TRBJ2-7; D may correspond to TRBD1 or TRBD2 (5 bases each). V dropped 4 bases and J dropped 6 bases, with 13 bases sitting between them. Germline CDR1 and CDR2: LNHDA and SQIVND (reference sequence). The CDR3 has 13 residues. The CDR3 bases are TGTGCCAGTAGTACCGGGGCCGCCAGCGAGCAGTACTTC. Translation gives CASSTGAASEQYF.

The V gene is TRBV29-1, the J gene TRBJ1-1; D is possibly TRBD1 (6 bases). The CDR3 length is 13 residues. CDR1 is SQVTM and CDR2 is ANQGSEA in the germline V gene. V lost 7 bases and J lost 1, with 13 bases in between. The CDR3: CSASTGSNTEAFF. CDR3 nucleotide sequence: TGCAGCGCTTCGACAGGATCGAACACTGAAGCTTTCTTT.

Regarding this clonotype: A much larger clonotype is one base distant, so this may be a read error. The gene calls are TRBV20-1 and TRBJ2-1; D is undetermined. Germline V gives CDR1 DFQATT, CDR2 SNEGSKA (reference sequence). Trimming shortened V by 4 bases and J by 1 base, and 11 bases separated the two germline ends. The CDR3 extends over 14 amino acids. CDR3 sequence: CSAKDGGSYNEQFF. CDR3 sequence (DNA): TGCAGTGCTAAAGACGGCGGATCCTACAATGAGCAGTTCTTC.

For the CDR3, the DNA is TGTGCCAGCATTCGTGGACAGGTACTTCCTGGGGCCAACGTCCTGACTTTC. This translates into CASIRGQVLPGANVLTF. The V gene is TRBV6-1, the J gene TRBJ2-6, with TRBD1 identical over 7 bases. This CDR3 contains 17 residues. V shed 7 bases, J shed 2 bases, and the junction held 11 bases outside the gene matches. The germline V gene has CDR1 MNHNS and CDR2 SASEGT.

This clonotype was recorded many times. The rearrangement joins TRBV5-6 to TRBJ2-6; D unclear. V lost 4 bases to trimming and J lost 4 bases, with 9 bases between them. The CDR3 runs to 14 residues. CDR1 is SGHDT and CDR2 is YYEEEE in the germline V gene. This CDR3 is CASSPGLGANVLTF. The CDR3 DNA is TGTGCCAGCAGCCCCGGGTTGGGGGCCAACGTCCTGACTTTC. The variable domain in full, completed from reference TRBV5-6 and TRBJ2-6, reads DAGVTQSPTHLIKTRGQQVTLRCSPKSGHDTVSWYQQALGQGPQFIFQYYEEEERQRGNFPDRFSGHQFPNYSSELNVNALLLGDSALYLCASSPGLGANVLTFGAGSRLTVL.

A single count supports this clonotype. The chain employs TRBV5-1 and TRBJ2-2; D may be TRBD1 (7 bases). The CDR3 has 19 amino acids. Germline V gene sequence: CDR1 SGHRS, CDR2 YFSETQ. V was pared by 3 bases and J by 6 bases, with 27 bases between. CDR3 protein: CASSSPLTGWRERAGELFF. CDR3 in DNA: TGCGCCAGCAGCTCCCCCTTGACAGGGTGGAGGGAGCGGGCCGGGGAGCTGTTTTTT.

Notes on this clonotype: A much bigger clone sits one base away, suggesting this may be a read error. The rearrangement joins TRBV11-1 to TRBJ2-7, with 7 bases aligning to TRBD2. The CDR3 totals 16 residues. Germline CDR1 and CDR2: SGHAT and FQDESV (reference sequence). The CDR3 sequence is CAGSSISSGPSYEQYF. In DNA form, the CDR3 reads TGTGCCGGCAGCTCGATATCTAGCGGCCCCTCCTACGAGCAGTACTTC.

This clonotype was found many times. The CDR3 nucleotides are TGTGCCAGCAGTTTGGATGGGACGACTTACGAGCAGTACTTC. Translation gives CASSLDGTTYEQYF. This sequence joins TRBV12-3 or TRBV12-4 and TRBJ2-7; tentatively, D is TRBD1 or TRBD2 (5 bases each). The V gene lost 3 bases and the J gene lost 4 bases, with 13 bases spanning the gap. The CDR3 runs to 14 residues.

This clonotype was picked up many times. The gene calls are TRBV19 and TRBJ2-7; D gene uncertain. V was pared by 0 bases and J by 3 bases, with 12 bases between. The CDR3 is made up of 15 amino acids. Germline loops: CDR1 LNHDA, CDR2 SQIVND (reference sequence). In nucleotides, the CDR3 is TGTGCCAGTAGTATAGAGGGTAATTTAGTCTACGAGCAGTACTTC. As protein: CASSIEGNLVYEQYF.

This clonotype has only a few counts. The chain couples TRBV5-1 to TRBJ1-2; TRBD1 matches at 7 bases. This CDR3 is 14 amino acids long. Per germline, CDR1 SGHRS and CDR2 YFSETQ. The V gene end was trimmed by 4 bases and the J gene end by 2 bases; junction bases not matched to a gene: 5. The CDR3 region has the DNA TGCGCCAGCAGCCTGGACAGGCCGAACTATGGCTACACCTTC. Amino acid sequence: CASSLDRPNYGYTF. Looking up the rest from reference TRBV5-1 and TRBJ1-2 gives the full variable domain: KAGVTQTPRYLIKTRGQQVTLSCSPISGHRSVSWYQQTPGQGLQFLFEYFSETQRNKGNFPGRFSGRQFSNSRSEMNVSTLELGDSALYLCASSLDRPNYGYTFGSGTRLTVV.

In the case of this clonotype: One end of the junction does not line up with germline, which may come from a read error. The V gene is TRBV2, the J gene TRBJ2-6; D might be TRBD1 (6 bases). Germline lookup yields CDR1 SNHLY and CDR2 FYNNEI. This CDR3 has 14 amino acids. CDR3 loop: CASSERGYTSTEAF. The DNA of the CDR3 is TGTGCCAGCAGTGAGAGGGGGTATACGAGCACTGAAGCTTTC.

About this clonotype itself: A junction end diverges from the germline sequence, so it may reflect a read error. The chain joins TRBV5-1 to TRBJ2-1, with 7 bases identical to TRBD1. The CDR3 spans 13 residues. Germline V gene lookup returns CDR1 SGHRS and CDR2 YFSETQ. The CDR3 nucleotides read TGTGCCAGCTCACTCGCCCCGGGACAGCTCCAGTTCTTC. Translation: CASSLAPGQLQFF.

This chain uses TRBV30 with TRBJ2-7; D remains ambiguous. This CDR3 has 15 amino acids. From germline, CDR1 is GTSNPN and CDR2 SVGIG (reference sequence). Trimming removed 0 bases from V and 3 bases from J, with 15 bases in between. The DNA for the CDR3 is TGTGCCTGGAGTGTAATTGGCCCAGATTACTACGAGCAGTACTTC. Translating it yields CAWSVIGPDYYEQYF.

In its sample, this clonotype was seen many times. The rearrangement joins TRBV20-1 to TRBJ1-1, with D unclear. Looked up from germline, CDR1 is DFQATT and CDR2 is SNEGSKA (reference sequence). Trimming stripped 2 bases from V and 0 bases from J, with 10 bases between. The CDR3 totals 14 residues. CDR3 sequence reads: CSARIGGMNTEAFF. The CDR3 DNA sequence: TGCAGTGCTAGAATTGGAGGGATGAACACTGAAGCTTTCTTT.

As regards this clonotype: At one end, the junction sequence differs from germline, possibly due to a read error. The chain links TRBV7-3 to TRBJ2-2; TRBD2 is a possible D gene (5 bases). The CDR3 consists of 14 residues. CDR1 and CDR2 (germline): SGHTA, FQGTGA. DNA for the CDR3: TGTGCCAGCAGCTTAAATTCTCTCACCGGGGAGCTGTTCTTT. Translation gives CASSLNSLTGELFF.

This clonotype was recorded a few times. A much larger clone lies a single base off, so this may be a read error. DNA for the CDR3: TGTGCCAGCAGTCCGGACAGGGGTTCACCCCTCCACTTT. It encodes CASSPDRGSPLHF. The V and J genes are TRBV27 and TRBJ1-6, with 9 bases lining up with TRBD1. CDR1 and CDR2 from the germline V gene are MNHEY and SMNVEV (reference sequence). V shed 5 bases and J 9 bases; nucleotides not matched to a gene: 2. This CDR3 spans 13 amino acids.

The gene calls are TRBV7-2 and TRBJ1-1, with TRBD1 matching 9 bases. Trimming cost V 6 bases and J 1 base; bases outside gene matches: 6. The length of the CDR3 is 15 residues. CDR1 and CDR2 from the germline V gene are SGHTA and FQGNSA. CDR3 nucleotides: TGTGCCAGCAGACAACAGGGGGCGGAGAACACTGAAGCTTTCTTT. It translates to CASRQQGAENTEAFF.

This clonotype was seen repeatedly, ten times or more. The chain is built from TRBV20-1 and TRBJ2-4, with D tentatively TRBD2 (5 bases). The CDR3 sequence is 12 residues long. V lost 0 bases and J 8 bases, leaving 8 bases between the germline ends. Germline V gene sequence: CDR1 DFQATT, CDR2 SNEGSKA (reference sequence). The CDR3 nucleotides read TGCAGTGCTAGAGATGCGAGGGACATTCAGTACTTC. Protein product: CSARDARDIQYF.

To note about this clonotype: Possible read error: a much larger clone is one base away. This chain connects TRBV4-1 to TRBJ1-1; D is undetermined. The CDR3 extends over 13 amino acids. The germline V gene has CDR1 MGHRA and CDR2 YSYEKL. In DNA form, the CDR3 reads TGCGCCAGCAGCCAACTCCCTCACACTGAAGCTCTCTTT. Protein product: CASSQLPHTEALF.

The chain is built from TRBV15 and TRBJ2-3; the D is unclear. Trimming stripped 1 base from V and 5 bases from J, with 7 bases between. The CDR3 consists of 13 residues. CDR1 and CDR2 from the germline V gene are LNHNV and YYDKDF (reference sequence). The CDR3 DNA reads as TGTGCCACCAGCAGAGGGAAGGAAGATACGCAGTATTTT. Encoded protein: CATSRGKEDTQYF.

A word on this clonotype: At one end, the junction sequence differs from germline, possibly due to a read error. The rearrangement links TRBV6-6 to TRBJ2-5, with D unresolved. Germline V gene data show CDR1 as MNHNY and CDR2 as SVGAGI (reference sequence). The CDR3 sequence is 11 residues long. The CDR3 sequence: CASSYQETQCF. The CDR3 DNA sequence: TGTGCCAGCAGCTATCAAGAGACCCAGTGCTTC.

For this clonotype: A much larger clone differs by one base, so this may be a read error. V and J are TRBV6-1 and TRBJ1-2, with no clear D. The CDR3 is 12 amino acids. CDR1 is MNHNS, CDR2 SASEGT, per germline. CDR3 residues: CVSSELHYGYTF. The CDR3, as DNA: TGTGTCAGCAGTGAACTCCACTATGGCTACACCTTC.

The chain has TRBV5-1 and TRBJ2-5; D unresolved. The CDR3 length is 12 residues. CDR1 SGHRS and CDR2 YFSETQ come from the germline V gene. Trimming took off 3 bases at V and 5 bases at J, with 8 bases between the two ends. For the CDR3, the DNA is TGCGCCAGCAGCTACGAAAGGGAGACCCAGTACTTC. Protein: CASSYERETQYF.

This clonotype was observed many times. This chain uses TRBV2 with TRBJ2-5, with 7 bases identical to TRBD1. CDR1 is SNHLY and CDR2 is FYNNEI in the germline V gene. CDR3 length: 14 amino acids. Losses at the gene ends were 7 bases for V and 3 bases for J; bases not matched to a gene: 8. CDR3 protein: CASTDRPGEETQYF. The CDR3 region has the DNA TGTGCCAGCACGGACAGGCCTGGCGAAGAGACCCAGTACTTC.

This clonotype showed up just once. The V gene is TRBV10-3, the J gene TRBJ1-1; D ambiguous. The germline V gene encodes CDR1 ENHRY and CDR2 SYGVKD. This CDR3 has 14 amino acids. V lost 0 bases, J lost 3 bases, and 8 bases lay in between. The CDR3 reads CAISESRADTEAFF. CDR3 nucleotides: TGTGCCATCAGTGAGTCTCGGGCGGACACTGAAGCTTTCTTT.